Listed below are T cell receptor beta chains from one sample, sequenced in a study of blood T cell repertoires in COVID-19. Only in-frame clones appear in the TCRdb table, and some are missing; sequencing was by immunoSEQ multiplex PCR. This table holds about 220,000 clones, about 81% found once. Sequenced: peripheral blood. All receptors come from a woman in her 70s with COVID-19, enrolled during active disease. Both conserved end residues are part of each CDR3. The D gene is left open where the match is weak. Clone sizes are given selectively: once, few, many, or a class where the clone is expanded.

clone size: .; V gene: TRBV27; J gene: TRBJ2-7; D gene: TRBD2; CDR3 protein: CASSTLGTSSYEQYF; CDR3 DNA: TGTGCCAGCAGTACTCTAGGGACTAGCAGCTACGAGCAGTACTTC
clone size: .; V gene: TRBV3-1/TRBV3-2; J gene: TRBJ2-5; D gene: TRBD2; CDR3 protein: CASSQGTSGQETQYF; CDR3 DNA: TGTGCCAGCAGCCAAGGGACTAGCGGACAAGAGACCCAGTACTTC
clone size: .; V gene: TRBV5-6; J gene: TRBJ1-2; D gene: TRBD1; CDR3 protein: CASSSSPTGGDGYTF; CDR3 DNA: TGTGCCAGCAGCTCTAGTCCAACAGGGGGCGATGGCTACACCTTC
clone size: .; V gene: TRBV6-5; J gene: TRBJ1-4; D gene: .; CDR3 protein: CASSRVFATNEKLFF; CDR3 DNA: TGTGCCAGCAGCCGGGTCTTTGCAACTAATGAAAAACTGTTTTTT
clone size: .; V gene: TRBV18; J gene: TRBJ1-2; D gene: .; CDR3 protein: CASRALEGTKLGYTF; CDR3 DNA: TGTGCCAGCCGTGCCCTCGAAGGGACAAAGCTCGGCTACACCTTC
clone size: many; V gene: TRBV7-2; J gene: TRBJ2-7; D gene: .; CDR3 protein: CASSRGRGREQYF; CDR3 DNA: TGTGCCAGCAGCCGGGGGCGGGGGAGAGAGCAGTACTTC
clone size: .; V gene: TRBV6-6; J gene: TRBJ2-7; D gene: TRBD1; CDR3 protein: CASSPIGGTGYEQYF; CDR3 DNA: TGTGCCAGCAGCCCGATTGGGGGGACAGGCTACGAGCAGTACTTC
clone size: .; V gene: TRBV10-3; J gene: TRBJ1-2; D gene: TRBD1; CDR3 protein: CAISDQTGGVNGYTF; CDR3 DNA: TGTGCCATCAGTGACCAGACAGGGGGCGTAAATGGCTACACCTTC
clone size: .; V gene: TRBV18; J gene: TRBJ2-1; D gene: TRBD1; CDR3 protein: CASSGQNNEQFF; CDR3 DNA: TGTGCCAGCTCGGGACAGAACAATGAGCAGTTCTTC
clone size: .; V gene: TRBV11-3; J gene: TRBJ2-1; D gene: .; CDR3 protein: CASSERAGTSNNEQFF; CDR3 DNA: TGTGCCAGCAGCGAGAGGGCAGGGACAAGCAACAATGAGCAGTTCTTC
clone size: .; V gene: TRBV4-3; J gene: TRBJ2-7; D gene: TRBD2; CDR3 protein: CASSQEPRALAGYEQYF; CDR3 DNA: TGCGCCAGCAGCCAAGAGCCCCGGGCACTAGCGGGATACGAGCAGTACTTC
clone size: few; V gene: TRBV6-2/TRBV6-3; J gene: TRBJ2-1; D gene: TRBD2; CDR3 protein: CASSSTRLAGAVEQFF; CDR3 DNA: TGTGCCAGCAGTTCCACGAGACTAGCGGGAGCAGTTGAGCAGTTCTTC
clone size: .; V gene: TRBV19; J gene: TRBJ1-2; D gene: .; CDR3 protein: CASSIGGAYYGYTF; CDR3 DNA: TGTGCCAGTAGTATCGGGGGAGCCTACTATGGCTACACCTTC
clone size: .; V gene: TRBV12-3/TRBV12-4; J gene: TRBJ1-1; D gene: .; CDR3 protein: CASSWTPREAFF; CDR3 DNA: TGTGCCAGCAGTTGGACTCCAAGGGAAGCTTTCTTT
clone size: .; V gene: TRBV30; J gene: TRBJ2-2; D gene: .; CDR3 protein: CAWSAYSPGELFF; CDR3 DNA: TGTGCCTGGAGTGCGTACAGTCCCGGGGAGCTGTTTTTT
clone size: .; V gene: TRBV2; J gene: TRBJ1-1; D gene: .; CDR3 protein: CASGTGPGNTEAFF; CDR3 DNA: TGTGCCAGTGGCACAGGGCCAGGGAACACTGAAGCTTTCTTT
clone size: .; V gene: TRBV5-6; J gene: TRBJ2-3; D gene: .; CDR3 protein: CASSQIRVGTDTQYF; CDR3 DNA: TGTGCCAGCAGCCAAATCAGGGTTGGCACAGATACGCAGTATTTT
clone size: .; V gene: TRBV9; J gene: TRBJ2-1; D gene: TRBD2; CDR3 protein: CASSVGLAGPYNEQFF; CDR3 DNA: TGTGCCAGCAGCGTAGGACTAGCGGGGCCCTACAATGAGCAGTTCTTC
clone size: .; V gene: TRBV27; J gene: TRBJ1-2; D gene: .; CDR3 protein: CASSLLLGNANYGYTF; CDR3 DNA: TGTGCCAGCAGTTTACTTCTCGGGAACGCTAACTATGGCTACACCTTC
clone size: .; V gene: TRBV27; J gene: TRBJ1-4; D gene: TRBD1; CDR3 protein: CASSFGQGTTNEKLFF; CDR3 DNA: TGTGCCAGCAGTTTTGGACAGGGGACAACTAATGAAAAACTGTTTTTT
clone size: .; V gene: TRBV5-6; J gene: TRBJ1-5; D gene: TRBD1; CDR3 protein: CASSDRANQPQHF; CDR3 DNA: TGTGCCAGCAGCGACAGGGCAAATCAGCCCCAGCATTTT
clone size: few; V gene: TRBV27; J gene: TRBJ2-3; D gene: .; CDR3 protein: CASRGPRGDTQYF; CDR3 DNA: TGTGCCAGCAGGGGACCGCGGGGAGATACGCAGTATTTT
clone size: .; V gene: TRBV14; J gene: TRBJ2-2; D gene: .; CDR3 protein: CASSQDNWALRTGELFF; CDR3 DNA: TGTGCCAGCAGCCAAGATAACTGGGCCTTGCGTACCGGGGAGCTGTTTTTT
clone size: .; V gene: TRBV24-1; J gene: TRBJ1-1; D gene: .; CDR3 protein: CATSDSDGGPEEAFF; CDR3 DNA: TGTGCCACCAGTGATTCCGACGGAGGGCCTGAGGAAGCTTTCTTT
clone size: .; V gene: TRBV14; J gene: TRBJ2-7; D gene: TRBD2; CDR3 protein: CASSQSSSGKEKYF; CDR3 DNA: TGTGCCAGCAGCCAAAGTTCTAGCGGGAAAGAAAAGTACTTC
clone size: .; V gene: TRBV6-1; J gene: TRBJ2-7; D gene: TRBD1; CDR3 protein: CASLPGTGHEQYF; CDR3 DNA: TGTGCCAGCCTACCTGGGACAGGGCACGAGCAGTACTTC
clone size: .; V gene: TRBV6-2/TRBV6-3; J gene: TRBJ2-2; D gene: TRBD2; CDR3 protein: CASSYWTSGNTGELFF; CDR3 DNA: TGTGCCAGCAGTTACTGGACTAGCGGGAACACCGGGGAGCTGTTTTTT
clone size: .; V gene: TRBV6-1; J gene: TRBJ2-3; D gene: TRBD2; CDR3 protein: CASSERGSGSTDTQYF; CDR3 DNA: TGTGCCAGCAGTGAACGCGGTAGCGGGAGCACAGATACGCAGTATTTT
clone size: .; V gene: TRBV7-8; J gene: TRBJ2-7; D gene: .; CDR3 protein: CASSPLRGNEQYF; CDR3 DNA: TGTGCCAGCAGCCCACTTCGGGGAAACGAGCAGTACTTC
clone size: once; V gene: TRBV9; J gene: TRBJ1-1; D gene: TRBD1; CDR3 protein: CASSGTGGTAEAFF; CDR3 DNA: TGTGCCAGCAGCGGAACAGGGGGGACGGCTGAAGCTTTCTTT
clone size: few; V gene: TRBV7-2; J gene: TRBJ2-1; D gene: TRBD2; CDR3 protein: CASSLGGRGYNEQFF; CDR3 DNA: TGTGCCAGCAGCTTAGGCGGGAGAGGCTACAATGAGCAGTTCTTC
clone size: .; V gene: TRBV9; J gene: TRBJ1-1; D gene: .; CDR3 protein: CASSPIQGNTEAFF; CDR3 DNA: TGTGCCAGCAGCCCGATACAGGGTAACACTGAAGCTTTCTTT
clone size: .; V gene: TRBV6-2/TRBV6-3; J gene: TRBJ2-2; D gene: TRBD2; CDR3 protein: CASSLTSGRATGELFF; CDR3 DNA: TGTGCCAGCAGCTTGACTAGCGGGAGGGCCACCGGGGAGCTGTTTTTT
clone size: .; V gene: TRBV6-5; J gene: TRBJ1-2; D gene: TRBD1; CDR3 protein: CASSYHLQGAAGYTF; CDR3 DNA: TGTGCCAGCAGTTACCATCTTCAGGGGGCAGCTGGCTACACCTTC
clone size: .; V gene: TRBV5-1; J gene: TRBJ2-5; D gene: TRBD1; CDR3 protein: CASSTGTGVYETQYF; CDR3 DNA: TGCGCCAGCAGCACGGGGACAGGGGTCTACGAGACCCAGTACTTC
clone size: .; V gene: TRBV27; J gene: TRBJ1-1; D gene: .; CDR3 protein: CASSYQGLVARNTEAFF; CDR3 DNA: TGTGCCAGCAGTTACCAGGGTCTTGTGGCTCGGAACACTGAAGCTTTCTTT
clone size: .; V gene: TRBV10-2; J gene: TRBJ2-1; D gene: .; CDR3 protein: CASSESGAGSFF; CDR3 DNA: TGCGCCAGCAGTGAGTCGGGGGCCGGGTCGTTCTTC
clone size: .; V gene: TRBV2; J gene: TRBJ1-2; D gene: .; CDR3 protein: CASSERGQTSYGYTF; CDR3 DNA: TGTGCCAGCAGTGAAAGAGGGCAAACCTCCTATGGCTACACCTTC
clone size: once; V gene: TRBV19; J gene: TRBJ2-4; D gene: .; CDR3 protein: CASTGLPSRDIQYF; CDR3 DNA: TGTGCCAGTACGGGACTCCCATCGAGAGACATTCAGTACTTC
clone size: .; V gene: TRBV24-1; J gene: TRBJ2-3; D gene: TRBD2; CDR3 protein: CATRASGYTDTQYF; CDR3 DNA: TGTGCCACCAGGGCTAGCGGTTACACAGATACGCAGTATTTT
clone size: once; V gene: TRBV18; J gene: TRBJ1-3; D gene: TRBD1; CDR3 protein: CASSPGTGASGNTIYF; CDR3 DNA: TGTGCCAGCTCACCCGGGACAGGGGCATCCGGAAACACCATATATTTT
clone size: once; V gene: TRBV2; J gene: TRBJ1-5; D gene: TRBD1; CDR3 protein: CASSEDRSQPQHF; CDR3 DNA: TGTGCCAGCAGTGAGGACAGGAGTCAGCCCCAGCATTTT
clone size: .; V gene: TRBV27; J gene: TRBJ2-3; D gene: TRBD2; CDR3 protein: CASSFRGVNTDTQYF; CDR3 DNA: TGTGCCAGCAGTTTTCGGGGGGTGAACACAGATACGCAGTATTTT
clone size: .; V gene: TRBV28; J gene: TRBJ1-5; D gene: .; CDR3 protein: CASSPWPAESNNQPQHF; CDR3 DNA: TGTGCCAGCAGTCCTTGGCCTGCGGAATCAAACAATCAGCCCCAGCATTTT
clone size: .; V gene: TRBV28; J gene: TRBJ2-3; D gene: TRBD1; CDR3 protein: CASSPTTGSIDTQYF; CDR3 DNA: TGTGCCAGCAGCCCTACGACAGGGTCCATAGATACGCAGTATTTT
clone size: .; V gene: TRBV19; J gene: TRBJ2-7; D gene: TRBD2; CDR3 protein: CASSIVGTSGGSYEQYF; CDR3 DNA: TGTGCCAGTAGTATAGTTGGGACTAGCGGGGGCTCCTACGAGCAGTACTTC
clone size: .; V gene: TRBV28; J gene: TRBJ2-3; D gene: TRBD2; CDR3 protein: CASSTGTSGRALTDTQYF; CDR3 DNA: TGTGCCAGCAGTACCGGGACTAGCGGGAGGGCCTTGACAGATACGCAGTATTTT
clone size: .; V gene: TRBV29-1; J gene: TRBJ1-2; D gene: .; CDR3 protein: CSVDRVYGYTF; CDR3 DNA: TGCAGCGTTGACAGGGTCTATGGCTACACCTTC
clone size: .; V gene: TRBV2; J gene: TRBJ1-1; D gene: .; CDR3 protein: CASSEEAGLNTEAFF; CDR3 DNA: TGTGCCAGCAGTGAAGAAGCGGGCCTGAACACTGAAGCTTTCTTT
clone size: .; V gene: TRBV15; J gene: TRBJ1-2; D gene: .; CDR3 protein: CATSRAGTPRSGYTF; CDR3 DNA: TGTGCCACCAGCAGAGCCGGGACACCAAGGTCCGGCTACACCTTC
clone size: .; V gene: TRBV7-6; J gene: TRBJ1-1; D gene: TRBD1; CDR3 protein: CASSHSGQGSRTEAFF; CDR3 DNA: TGTGCCAGCAGCCACTCGGGACAGGGGTCGAGGACTGAAGCTTTCTTT
clone size: .; V gene: TRBV18; J gene: TRBJ1-3; D gene: TRBD1; CDR3 protein: CASSAQGFSGNTIYF; CDR3 DNA: TGTGCCAGCTCAGCACAGGGGTTCTCTGGAAACACCATATATTTT
clone size: once; V gene: TRBV14; J gene: TRBJ1-5; D gene: .; CDR3 protein: CASSQEEGRVDQPQHF; CDR3 DNA: TGTGCCAGCAGCCAGGAGGAGGGCAGGGTCGATCAGCCCCAGCATTTT
clone size: .; V gene: TRBV19; J gene: TRBJ2-4; D gene: .; CDR3 protein: CASSLRWGHVNIQYF; CDR3 DNA: TGTGCCAGTAGTCTCCGCTGGGGACATGTAAACATTCAGTACTTC
clone size: .; V gene: TRBV30; J gene: TRBJ2-1; D gene: .; CDR3 protein: CAWRVSELADNEQFF; CDR3 DNA: TGTGCCTGGAGGGTTTCAGAGCTAGCTGACAATGAGCAGTTCTTC
clone size: .; V gene: TRBV3-1/TRBV3-2; J gene: TRBJ2-1; D gene: TRBD2; CDR3 protein: CASSKNLAGHSYNEQFF; CDR3 DNA: TGTGCCAGCAGCAAAAATCTAGCGGGCCACTCCTACAATGAGCAGTTCTTC
clone size: once; V gene: TRBV4-3; J gene: TRBJ2-3; D gene: TRBD2; CDR3 protein: CASSQDLVAGDADTQYF; CDR3 DNA: TGCGCCAGCAGCCAAGATCTAGTAGCGGGGGATGCAGATACGCAGTATTTT
clone size: .; V gene: TRBV2; J gene: TRBJ2-7; D gene: TRBD2; CDR3 protein: CASTRGGSSYEQYF; CDR3 DNA: TGTGCCAGCACCCGGGGAGGGTCATCCTACGAGCAGTACTTC
clone size: few; V gene: TRBV11-3; J gene: TRBJ2-3; D gene: .; CDR3 protein: CASSLAWGFGTDTQYF; CDR3 DNA: TGTGCCAGCAGCTTAGCTTGGGGCTTTGGTACAGATACGCAGTATTTT
clone size: .; V gene: TRBV30; J gene: TRBJ1-5; D gene: .; CDR3 protein: CAWSPRGNQPQHF; CDR3 DNA: TGTGCCTGGAGTCCCAGGGGCAATCAGCCCCAGCATTTT